The next 9 T cell receptor beta chains were all read from a single sample in a study of PD-1 blockade in classical Hodgkin lymphoma. Assay used: immunoSEQ multiplex PCR; TCRdb lists only in-frame clones, some missing. Here the sample spans 15,000 to 20,000 clones, approximately 90% being singletons. Time point defined: newly diagnosed, previously untreated cHL patient sample. The specimen was peripheral blood mononuclear cells (PBMCs). The source is a human donor with classical Hodgkin lymphoma.

This chain links TRBV5-1 with TRBJ2-1; D is unclear. The CDR3 covers 14 residues. The V gene lost 5 bases and the J gene lost 7 bases, with 16 bases spanning the gap. Germline CDR1 is SGHRS and CDR2 is YFSETQ. This CDR3 is CASSSDGPENEQFF. DNA for the CDR3: TGCGCCAGCAGTAGTGATGGGCCCGAGAATGAGCAGTTCTTC.

The V and J genes are TRBV11-2 and TRBJ1-2; 7 bases are a match to TRBD1. The germline gives CDR1 SGHAT, CDR2 FQNNGV. This CDR3 spans 14 amino acids. V shed 1 base and J 7 bases; nucleotides not matched to a gene: 6. The CDR3 nucleotides read TGTGCCAGCAGCTTAGTAGGGGGCTCAGGTGGCTACACCTTC. It codes for CASSLVGGSGGYTF.

The rearrangement joins TRBV2 to TRBJ2-1; 10 bases map to TRBD2. V dropped 8 bases and J dropped 6; count of bases not matched to a gene: 10. Germline CDR1 is SNHLY and CDR2 is FYNNEI. This CDR3 has 15 amino acids. The chain's CDR3 is CASRGPSGSSNEQFF. The CDR3 DNA is TGTGCCAGCCGGGGGCCTAGCGGGAGCTCCAATGAGCAGTTCTTC.

This clone was seen once. V and J are TRBV28 and TRBJ2-5; D is undetermined. This CDR3 is 13 amino acids long. Germline loops: CDR1 MDHEN, CDR2 SYDVKM. The CDR3 loop reads CASWSGHQETQYF. In DNA form, the CDR3 reads TGTGCTAGTTGGTCGGGTCACCAAGAGACCCAGTACTTC. Combining the CDR3 with reference TRBV28 and TRBJ2-5 gives the whole variable domain DVKVTQSSRYLVKRTGEKVFLECVQDMDHENMFWYRQDPGLGLRLIYFSYDVKMKEKGDIPEGYSVSREKKERFSLILESASTNQTSMYLCASWSGHQETQYFGPGTRLLVL.

The genes are TRBV5-4 and TRBJ2-7; D call uncertain. Germline lookup yields CDR1 SGHNT and CDR2 YYREEE (reference sequence). Trimming left V 0 bases short and J 0 bases short, with 7 bases between. The CDR3 sequence is 14 residues long. The CDR3 region is CASSLEASSYEQYF. The CDR3 coding sequence is TGTGCCAGCAGCTTGGAAGCGAGCTCCTACGAGCAGTACTTC.

The rearrangement links TRBV23-1 to TRBJ2-5; the D gene is possibly TRBD2 (6 bases). TRBV23-1 falls under the ORF class, with uncertain function. The CDR3 is 14 residues long. V was shortened by 3 bases and J by 4 bases, with 12 bases between the two germline ends. CDR3 DNA: TGCGCCAGCAGTCACAGGGTGGGAGGAGAGACCCAGTACTTC. It is translated as CASSHRVGGETQYF.

The chain links TRBV10-3 to TRBJ2-7; 8 positions match TRBD2. The CDR3 is 11 amino acids. V was pared by 9 bases and J by 3 bases, with 1 base of the junction left unmatched. Germline-derived CDR1 and CDR2 are ENHRY and SYGVKD. The CDR3 reads CAISGSYEQYF. Here the CDR3 DNA reads TGTGCCATAAGCGGGAGCTACGAGCAGTACTTC.

The rearrangement joins TRBV2 to TRBJ1-4; D is possibly TRBD1 (5 bases). With 3 bases removed from V and 8 bases from J, the gap between germline ends came to 10 bases. The CDR3 sequence is 13 residues long. The germline V gene has CDR1 SNHLY and CDR2 FYNNEI. CDR3 sequence reads: CASSEQRGEKLFF. CDR3 bases: TGTGCCAGCAGTGAGCAGCGGGGGGAAAAACTGTTTTTT.

V and J are TRBV9 and TRBJ2-7; TRBD1 agrees at 10 bases. V shed 0 bases, J shed 5 bases, and the junction held 5 bases outside the gene matches. Germline V lookup: CDR1 SGDLS, CDR2 YYNGEE. There are 15 residues in the CDR3. Here the CDR3 reads CASSVGGTGVDEQYF. Written as DNA, the CDR3 is TGTGCCAGCAGCGTAGGGGGGACAGGGGTCGACGAGCAGTACTTC.